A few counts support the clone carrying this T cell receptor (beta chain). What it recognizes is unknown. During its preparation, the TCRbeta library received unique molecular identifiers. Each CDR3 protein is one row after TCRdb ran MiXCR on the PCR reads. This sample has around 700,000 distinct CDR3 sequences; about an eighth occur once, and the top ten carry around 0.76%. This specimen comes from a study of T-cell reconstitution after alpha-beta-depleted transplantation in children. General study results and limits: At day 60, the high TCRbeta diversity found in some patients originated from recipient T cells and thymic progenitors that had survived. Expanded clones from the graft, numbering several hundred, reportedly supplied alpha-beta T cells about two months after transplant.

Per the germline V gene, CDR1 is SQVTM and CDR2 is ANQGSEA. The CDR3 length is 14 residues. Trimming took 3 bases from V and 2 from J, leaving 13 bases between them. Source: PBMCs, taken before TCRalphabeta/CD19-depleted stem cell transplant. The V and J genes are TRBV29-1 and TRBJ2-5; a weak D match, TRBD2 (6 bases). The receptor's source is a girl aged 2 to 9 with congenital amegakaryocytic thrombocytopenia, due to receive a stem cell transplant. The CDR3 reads CSVDPSAIQETQYF. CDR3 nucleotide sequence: TGCAGCGTTGACCCTAGCGCGATACAAGAGACCCAGTACTTC.